A single sample gave rise to the 9 T cell receptor beta chains below, sequenced in a study of T cells in Graves' hyperthyroidism and ophthalmopathy. Amplification of TCR beta CDR3 regions was performed using RNA transcripts as template. When the TCR CDR3 underwent first-round RT-PCR, the HTBI primer set was used. TCRdb re-called the multiplex PCR reads through MiXCR, storing one row per CDR3 protein. The sample lists 200,000 to 250,000 distinct CDR3 sequences, 17% seen once, with 50% in the top ten. The specimen sequenced was blood. The receptor set was obtained from a man aged 50 to 59 with Graves' hyperthyroidism.

V and J are TRBV9 and TRBJ2-7, with D perhaps matching TRBD1 or TRBD2 (5 bases each). CDR3 length: 16 residues. Germline V gene data show CDR1 as SGDLS and CDR2 as YYNGEE. Trimming took off 4 bases at V and 1 base at J, with 18 bases between the two ends. The CDR3 loop is CASSPQTGTASYEQYF. For the CDR3, the DNA is TGTGCCAGCAGCCCTCAAACCGGGACGGCGTCCTACGAGCAGTACTTC.

The genes are TRBV5-5 and TRBJ1-1; the D gene is possibly TRBD1 (6 bases). This CDR3 comprises 15 residues. From germline, CDR1 is SGHKS and CDR2 YYEKEE (reference sequence). V was cut by 0 bases and J by 4 bases, with 13 bases left in between. CDR3 nucleotides: TGTGCCAGCAGCTTGGTGCGGCAGGGGAGCACTGAAGCTTTCTTT. Translating gives CASSLVRQGSTEAFF.

This clonotype has a count of ten or more. The chain has TRBV12-3 or TRBV12-4 and TRBJ2-5, with D maybe TRBD1 (5 bases). The CDR3 consists of 13 residues. Trimming stripped 3 bases from V and 2 bases from J, with 7 bases between. CDR3 sequence: CASSLRQQETQYF. CDR3 nucleotides: TGTGCCAGCAGTTTGCGACAGCAAGAGACCCAGTACTTC.

The table lists this clonotype with many counts. V and J are TRBV11-2 and TRBJ2-7; TRBD2 agrees at 9 bases. The CDR3 loop spans 16 amino acids. V dropped 3 bases and J dropped 2; count of bases not matched to a gene: 8. Germline values: CDR1 SGHAT, CDR2 FQNNGV. In nucleotides, the CDR3 is TGTGCCAGCAGCTTGCCGGGACTAGCCGTACCCTACGAGCAGTACTTC. Protein: CASSLPGLAVPYEQYF. The whole variable domain, filled in from reference TRBV11-2 and TRBJ2-7, reads EAGVAQSPRYKIIEKRQSVAFWCNPISGHATLYWYQQILGQGPKLLIQFQNNGVVDDSQLPKDRFSAERLKGVDSTLKIQPAKLEDSAVYLCASSLPGLAVPYEQYFGPGTRLTVT.

This clonotype has just a few counts. V gene TRBV18 combines with J gene TRBJ1-2; TRBD1 aligns across 8 bases. The germline V gene has CDR1 KGHSH and CDR2 LQKENI. V lost 4 bases, J lost 9 bases, and 13 bases stayed unmatched. This CDR3 contains 15 residues. As DNA, the CDR3 is TGTGCCAGCTCACAGTCCGGCGGGACAGGTTTTCGCTACACCTTC. It codes for CASSQSGGTGFRYTF.

This clonotype was seen many times. The V gene is TRBV20-1, the J gene TRBJ2-7; TRBD1 matches at 8 bases. The CDR3 covers 15 residues. Germline CDR1 DFQATT, CDR2 SNEGSKA (reference sequence). V dropped 6 bases and J dropped 2; count of bases not matched to a gene: 12. This CDR3 reads CSADSRQGFTYEQYF. The CDR3 nucleotides are TGCAGTGCAGACTCAAGACAGGGGTTTACCTACGAGCAGTACTTC.

This clonotype appeared many times. The chain is built from TRBV12-3 or TRBV12-4 and TRBJ2-7; 11 bases line up with TRBD1. The CDR3 sequence is 16 residues long. V trimming: 3 bases; J trimming: 6 bases; junction bases outside the gene matches: 10. Here the CDR3 reads CASSLFLRTGGCEQYF. The CDR3 region has the DNA TGTGCCAGCAGTTTGTTTCTCAGGACAGGGGGCTGCGAGCAGTACTTC.

This sequence joins TRBV7-2 and TRBJ2-3, with 10 positions matching TRBD2. V lost 0 bases, J lost 6 bases, and 0 bases stayed unmatched. This CDR3 has 14 residues. Germline V gene lookup returns CDR1 SGHTA and CDR2 FQGNSA. CDR3 residues: CASSLASGGDTQYF. As DNA, the CDR3 is TGTGCCAGCAGCTTAGCTAGCGGGGGGGATACGCAGTATTTT.

The chain employs TRBV7-8 and TRBJ1-5; no definite D call. V was pared by 5 bases and J by 5 bases, with 13 bases between. CDR3 length: 14 residues. Germline-derived CDR1 and CDR2 are SGHVS and FQNEAQ. The CDR3 protein is CASSDAGSDQPQHF. CDR3 coding DNA: TGTGCCAGCAGCGATGCCGGATCCGATCAGCCCCAGCATTTT. Drawing the rest from reference TRBV7-8 and TRBJ1-5, the complete variable domain is GAGVSQSPRYKVAKRGQDVALRCDPISGHVSLFWYQQALGQGPEFLTYFQNEAQLDKSGLPSDRFFAERPEGSVSTLKIQRTQQEDSAVYLCASSDAGSDQPQHFGDGTRLSIL.